The following is a T cell receptor (beta chain) sequence with its context. The data were taken from a study of T cell changes during pregnancy in multiple sclerosis. Generated by immunoSEQ multiplex PCR, the TCRdb table keeps only in-frame clones and is missing some. The table includes fewer than 60,000 clones, about 92% detected once. Trimming removed 3 bases at V and 1 base at J, with 9 bases between. The CDR3 extends over 13 amino acids. The germline gives CDR1 SQVTM, CDR2 ANQGSEA. This chain joins TRBV29-1 and TRBJ1-2, with TRBD1 as a possible D gene (5 bases). This sequence was found in a female donor with multiple sclerosis, enrolled in a pregnancy study. This specimen was CD4+ T cells from peripheral blood mononuclear cells, taken after pregnancy. The CDR3 spells CSVDRGVNYGYTF. CDR3 nucleotides: TGCAGCGTTGATCGGGGGGTTAACTATGGCTACACCTTC.